These 23 T cell receptor beta chains were sequenced from one sample in a study of OX40 agonist ivuxolimab in advanced cancers. Sequenced by immunoSEQ multiplex PCR; TCRdb stores in-frame clones only, minus some. Of 60,000 to 80,000 clones in the sample, around 90% were seen once. Here the sequenced sample was CD4+ or CD8+ T cells sorted from blood, taken in a trial of the OX40 agonist ivuxolimab. The receptors originated from an adult with an advanced solid tumor such as melanoma, head and neck, liver or kidney cancer.

The rearrangement joins TRBV2 to TRBJ1-2; D remains unclear. CDR1 is SNHLY, CDR2 FYNNEI, per germline. There are 15 residues in the CDR3. Trimming pared 2 bases from V and 4 bases from J, leaving 14 bases between. The CDR3 DNA reads as TGTGCCAGCAGTGAATCGGCCCTCGGGTTCTATGGCTACACCTTC. Encoded protein: CASSESALGFYGYTF.

This chain uses TRBV6-6 with TRBJ1-2; D not certain. Trimming took off 2 bases at V and 0 bases at J, with 7 bases between the two ends. Germline loops: CDR1 MNHNY, CDR2 SVGAGI (reference sequence). CDR3 length equals 14 residues. CDR3 DNA sequence: TGTGCCAGCAGTTACGCAGATACTAACTATGGCTACACCTTC. This gives the protein CASSYADTNYGYTF.

The chain uses TRBV7-8 and TRBJ2-5; D is ambiguous. Trimming pared 2 bases from V and 2 bases from J, leaving 9 bases between. This CDR3 has 14 amino acids. In germline, CDR1 is SGHVS, CDR2 FQNEAQ. In DNA, the CDR3 is TGTGCCAGCAGCTTATGGGTAGCTCAAGAGACCCAGTACTTC. This sequence encodes CASSLWVAQETQYF.

The J gene is TRBJ1-6, the V gene TRBV11-2, with 9 positions matching TRBD1. V was pared by 3 bases and J by 8 bases, with 8 bases of the junction left unmatched. The CDR3 is 16 amino acids. Germline loops: CDR1 SGHAT, CDR2 FQNNGV. CDR3 nucleotide sequence: TGTGCCAGCAGCTTGAACAGGGGGCGCATCGATTCACCCCTCCACTTT. This encodes CASSLNRGRIDSPLHF. Full variable domain (missing parts from reference TRBV11-2 and TRBJ1-6): EAGVAQSPRYKIIEKRQSVAFWCNPISGHATLYWYQQILGQGPKLLIQFQNNGVVDDSQLPKDRFSAERLKGVDSTLKIQPAKLEDSAVYLCASSLNRGRIDSPLHFGNGTRLTVT.

V is TRBV10-1 and J is TRBJ2-2, with a weak D call TRBD2 (6 bases). With 0 bases removed from V and 0 bases from J, the gap between germline ends came to 17 bases. Per the germline V gene, CDR1 is WNHNN and CDR2 is SYGVQD (reference sequence). The CDR3 has 19 amino acids. The DNA for the CDR3 is TGCGCCAGCAGTGAGTCGACCCCGTCGGGACTTCCGAACACCGGGGAGCTGTTTTTT. Translation: CASSESTPSGLPNTGELFF.

The rearrangement uses TRBV2 and TRBJ2-1; possible D gene TRBD2, 6 bases. The CDR3 consists of 15 residues. Germline V gives CDR1 SNHLY, CDR2 FYNNEI. Trimming removed 6 bases from V and 3 bases from J, with 15 bases in between. The CDR3 sequence is CASRKAGIFYNEQFF. The CDR3 DNA reads TGTGCCAGCAGAAAAGCGGGTATATTCTACAATGAGCAGTTCTTC.

Concerning this clone: Other DNA sequences of this sample code for an identical CDR3. The rearrangement links TRBV6-5 to TRBJ2-7; D not resolved. The V end lost 2 bases, the J end lost 4 bases, and 3 bases lay between the germline ends. Germline CDR1 MNHEY, CDR2 SVGAGI. This CDR3 is built from 11 residues. The CDR3 region is CASSYLYEQYF. The DNA for the CDR3 is TGTGCCAGCAGTTACCTGTACGAGCAGTACTTC.

This clone was counted only a few times. In DNA, the CDR3 is TGTGCCAGTAGCTCACAGGGCAGGGGCACTGAAGCTTTCTTT. Translation gives CASSSQGRGTEAFF. The gene calls are TRBV19 and TRBJ1-1; a possible D gene is TRBD1 (6 bases). V was shortened by 6 bases and J by 4 bases, with 15 bases between the two germline ends. Germline CDR1 reads LNHDA; CDR2 reads SQIVND (reference sequence). The CDR3 is 14 residues long.

Here the CDR3 DNA reads TGTGCCTGGAACCATGCCGGGGGACCAGATACGCAGTATTTT. Translated: CAWNHAGGPDTQYF. The chain carries TRBV30 and TRBJ2-3, with a weak D call TRBD2 (6 bases). The CDR3 runs to 14 residues. Germline V gives CDR1 GTSNPN, CDR2 SVGIG (reference sequence). Trimming removed 4 bases from V and 4 bases from J, with 15 bases in between.

The genes are TRBV4-1 and TRBJ2-1; 8 nucleotides agree with TRBD2. The V and J ends lost 11 bases and 7 bases, in that order; junction bases with no gene match: 16. Germline V gene lookup returns CDR1 MGHRA and CDR2 YSYEKL. The CDR3 spans 15 residues. The CDR3 nucleotides read TGCGCCGGCGATCGGACGGGAGGGCCGGGGAATGAGCAGTTCTTC. Translation: CAGDRTGGPGNEQFF.

The chain employs TRBV6-5 and TRBJ2-4; 7 bases align to TRBD2. Germline V CDR1 and CDR2: MNHEY, SVGAGI. The CDR3 totals 14 residues. V was clipped by 8 bases and J by 7 bases; unmatched bases: 11. The CDR3 bases are TGTGCCAGCTCCTCCGGTGGCGGGAGTAACATTCAGTACTTC. Amino acids: CASSSGGGSNIQYF.

The chain combines TRBV6-4 with TRBJ1-1; TRBD1 matches 7 bases. The J segment lost 4 bases and the V segment lost 6 bases, leaving 17 bases of the junction unmatched. This CDR3 region has 17 residues. Germline-derived CDR1 and CDR2 are MRHNA and SNTAGT. CDR3: CASRPSAGQGVTTEAFF. DNA for the CDR3: TGTGCCAGCAGGCCATCGGCCGGCCAGGGGGTGACCACTGAAGCTTTCTTT.

The chain carries TRBV5-4 and TRBJ2-5, with D perhaps TRBD2 (6 bases). V was clipped by 3 bases and J by 3 bases, with 12 bases between them. CDR3 length: 14 amino acids. The germline gives CDR1 SGHNT, CDR2 YYREEE (reference sequence). Here the CDR3 DNA reads TGTGCCAGCAGCTCAGGAGGGGAAGAAGAGACCCAGTACTTC. Residues: CASSSGGEEETQYF.

The CDR3 nucleotides are TGTGCCAGCAGTTTATATGGGGGCGCGATATCTGAAGCTTTCTTT. Translating gives CASSLYGGAISEAFF. The chain couples TRBV27 to TRBJ1-1, with D maybe TRBD1 (6 bases). Trimming removed 1 base from V and 6 bases from J, with 15 bases in between. The CDR3 runs to 15 residues. CDR1 and CDR2 from the germline V gene are MNHEY and SMNVEV (reference sequence).

Remarks on this clone: Within the sample, other DNA sequences also encode this same CDR3. V usage is TRBV27 and J usage is TRBJ2-1; 7 nucleotides line up with TRBD2. This CDR3 is built from 13 residues. Germline values: CDR1 MNHEY, CDR2 SMNVEV (reference sequence). The V and J ends lost 3 bases and 7 bases, in that order; junction bases with no gene match: 3. In DNA form, the CDR3 reads TGTGCCAGCAGTTTGGTGGGAGGGAATGAGCAGTTCTTC. Protein: CASSLVGGNEQFF.

The rearrangement uses TRBV6-1 and TRBJ2-3; 9 nucleotides match TRBD2. Per the germline V gene, CDR1 is MNHNS and CDR2 is SASEGT. The CDR3 contains 18 residues. Trimming at V came to 2 bases and at J to 1 base, leaving 10 bases not matched to a gene. DNA of the CDR3: TGTGCCAGCAGTGAACAGCCTAGCGGGAATTTGGGCACAGATACGCAGTATTTT. It is translated as CASSEQPSGNLGTDTQYF.

V and J are TRBV18 and TRBJ2-5, with 11 bases lining up with TRBD2. The CDR3 has 18 amino acids. Germline-derived CDR1 and CDR2 are KGHSH and LQKENI. Germline trimming cut 1 base from V and 0 bases from J; bases unmatched to any gene: 7. CDR3 in DNA: TGTGCCAGCTCACCACTAGCGGGAGGGCCCACATACCAAGAGACCCAGTACTTC. Its translation: CASSPLAGGPTYQETQYF.

This chain connects TRBV30 to TRBJ2-7, with D tentatively TRBD2 (6 bases). Germline assignment: CDR1 GTSNPN and CDR2 SVGIG (reference sequence). The length of the CDR3 is 14 residues. The V end was cut by 4 bases, the J end by 0 bases, with 13 bases between. CDR3 loop: CAWNPGVSSYEQYF. The CDR3 coding sequence is TGTGCCTGGAATCCGGGAGTGAGCTCCTACGAGCAGTACTTC. Variable domain in full (rest from reference TRBV30 and TRBJ2-7): SQTIHQWPATLVQPVGSPLSLECTVEGTSNPNLYWYRQAAGRGLQLLFYSVGIGQISSEVPQNLSASRPQDRQFILSSKKLLLSDSGFYLCAWNPGVSSYEQYFGPGTRLTVT.

The J gene is TRBJ2-2, the V gene TRBV7-2; no reliable D call. V was trimmed by 7 bases and J by 3 bases, leaving 6 bases between them. CDR3 size: 12 residues. The V gene's germline CDR1 is SGHTA and CDR2 FQGNSA. CDR3 bases: TGTGCCAGCAACCAAGACACCGGGGAGCTGTTTTTT. It yields the protein CASNQDTGELFF.

The chain uses TRBV10-2 and TRBJ1-1; possibly TRBD1 for D (5 bases). Trimming removed 7 bases at V and 0 bases at J, with 15 bases between. Germline loops: CDR1 WSHSY, CDR2 SAAADI. This CDR3 region has 15 residues. The CDR3 here is CASIEGSTLNTEAFF. CDR3 DNA: TGCGCCAGCATAGAGGGGTCGACTTTGAACACTGAAGCTTTCTTT.

The rearrangement uses TRBV27 and TRBJ2-2, with 7 bases fitting TRBD2. The CDR3 runs to 16 residues. The germline V gene encodes CDR1 MNHEY and CDR2 SMNVEV (reference sequence). V trimming: 4 bases; J trimming: 5 bases; junction bases outside the gene matches: 10. CDR3: CASSWGLSMKTGELFF. For the CDR3, the DNA is TGTGCCAGCAGTTGGGGACTATCTATGAAGACCGGGGAGCTGTTTTTT.

CDR3 in amino acids: CASSLGAGLDYGYTF. DNA for the CDR3: TGCGCCAGCAGCTTGGGGGCGGGCTTGGACTATGGCTACACCTTC. The V call is TRBV5-1, the J call TRBJ1-2; D is unclear. Germline V gene lookup returns CDR1 SGHRS and CDR2 YFSETQ. CDR3 length equals 15 residues. Trimming pared 0 bases from V and 3 bases from J, leaving 12 bases between. Full variable domain (remainder filled in from reference TRBV5-1 and TRBJ1-2): KAGVTQTPRYLIKTRGQQVTLSCSPISGHRSVSWYQQTPGQGLQFLFEYFSETQRNKGNFPGRFSGRQFSNSRSEMNVSTLELGDSALYLCASSLGAGLDYGYTFGSGTRLTVV.

This clone was counted a single time. The gene calls are TRBV29-1 and TRBJ2-1; D gene unclear. CDR3 length: 15 residues. CDR1 and CDR2 (germline): SQVTM, ANQGSEA. The ends were cut back, 1 base at V and 4 bases at J, with 14 bases in the middle. The CDR3 sequence is CSVEVWDLIYNEQFF. The CDR3 DNA is TGCAGCGTTGAAGTGTGGGATTTAATATACAATGAGCAGTTCTTC.